This T cell receptor (beta chain) was identified in a study of T cells after yellow fever vaccination. About the study: SMART-Seq v4 Ultra Low Input handled preparation of low-cell-number fractions.

Worth noting for this clonotype: Antigen unknown.

Findings and caveats of the study: Primary-vaccination clones mostly resurfaced post-booster (nearly 97% CD4, around 88% CD8). Weaker in magnitude, the secondary response showed a faster peak on day 5 versus 15.

A 5'RACE template-switching step, the method used to make TCR cDNA, added a universal primer site and UMIs. In TCRdb, the 5' RACE reads were re-called with MiXCR into one record per CDR3 protein. The sample consists of 300,000 to 400,000 distinct CDR3 sequences, 6% to 8% of them appearing once. CDR3 size: 17 residues. V shed 1 base and J shed 0 bases, with 17 bases lying between them. Germline V gene sequence: CDR1 DFQATT, CDR2 SNEGSKA (reference sequence). The chain combines TRBV20-1 with TRBJ2-3, with TRBD1 as a possible D gene (7 bases). The sample here was PBMCs, taken 5 days after the yellow fever booster vaccination. The TCR sequence derives from a man aged 25 to 40 who received the YFV17D yellow fever vaccine. In DNA, the CDR3 is TGCAGTGCTAGAGCCGGAGGGGGCGGGAAGAGCACAGATACGCAGTATTTT. This codes for CSARAGGGGKSTDTQYF.